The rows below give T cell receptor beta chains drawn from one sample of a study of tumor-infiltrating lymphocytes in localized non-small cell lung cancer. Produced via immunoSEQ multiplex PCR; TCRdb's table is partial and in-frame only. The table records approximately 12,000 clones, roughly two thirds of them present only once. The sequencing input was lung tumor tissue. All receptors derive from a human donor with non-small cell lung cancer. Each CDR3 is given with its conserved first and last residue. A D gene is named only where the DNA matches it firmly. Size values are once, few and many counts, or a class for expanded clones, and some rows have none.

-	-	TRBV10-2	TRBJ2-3	TGCGCCAGCGGAGGGGCTAGCGCGGATACGCAGTATTTT	CASGGASADTQYF
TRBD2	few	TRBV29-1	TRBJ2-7	TGCAGCGTTGGATGGACTAGCTACGAGCAGTACTTC	CSVGWTSYEQYF
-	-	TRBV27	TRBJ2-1	TGTGCCAGCAGTATCCACAGGGCTAGCGAGCAGTTCTTC	CASSIHRASEQFF
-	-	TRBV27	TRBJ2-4	TGTGCCAGCAGTTCCGCTTGGCGGGATCCAATAGCCAAAAACATTCAGTACTTC	CASSSAWRDPIAKNIQYF
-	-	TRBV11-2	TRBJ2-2	TGTGCCAGCAGCTTAGGGCTAAGGGCGATCACCGGGGAGCTGTTTTTT	CASSLGLRAITGELFF
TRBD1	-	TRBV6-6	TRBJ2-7	TGTGCCAGCACCCCGGGACAGGACCCCTACGAGCAGTACTTC	CASTPGQDPYEQYF
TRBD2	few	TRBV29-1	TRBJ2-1	TGCGTAGTCCGGACTAGCCCGTCCAATGAGCAGTTCTTC	CVVRTSPSNEQFF
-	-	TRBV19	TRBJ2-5	TGTGCCAGTAGTATAGCCGGCGGGGCGCGTGAGACCCAGTACTTC	CASSIAGGARETQYF
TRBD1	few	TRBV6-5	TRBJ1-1	TGTGCCAGCAGACCCCGTCCCATAGGGGGCCCTGAAGCTTTCTTT	CASRPRPIGGPEAFF
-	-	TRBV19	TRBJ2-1	TGTGCCAGTAGTACACTCGGCCCCTACAATGAGCAGTTCTTC	CASSTLGPYNEQFF
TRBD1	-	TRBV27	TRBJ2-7	TGTGCCAGCAGGAAACAGGGGCCCTACGAGCAGTACTTC	CASRKQGPYEQYF
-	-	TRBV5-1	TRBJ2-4	TGCGCCAGCAGCGGCACAGGGCAATTCGAAGACATTCAGTACTTC	CASSGTGQFEDIQYF
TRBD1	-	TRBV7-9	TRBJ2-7	TGTGCCAGCAGCCCTGACAGGGGCCACGAGCAGTACTTC	CASSPDRGHEQYF
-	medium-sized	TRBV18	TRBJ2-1	TGTGCCAGCTCACCACTCAAGGGGGAAAGTGAGCAGTTCTTC	CASSPLKGESEQFF
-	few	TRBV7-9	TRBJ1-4	TGTGCCAGCAGCTTTCAACAGGCTAATGAAAAACTGTTTTTT	CASSFQQANEKLFF
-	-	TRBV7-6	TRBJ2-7	TGTGCCAGCAGCGCCGGTGGGATCTCCTACGAGCAGTACTTC	CASSAGGISYEQYF
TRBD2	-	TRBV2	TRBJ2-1	TGTGCCAGCAGCCCAGGACTAGCGGGAGGGCTGGATCCCAATGAGCAGTTCTTC	CASSPGLAGGLDPNEQFF
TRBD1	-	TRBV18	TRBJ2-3	TGTGCCAGCTCACCGAGTGGGACAGGGGGCCCAGATACGCAGTATTTT	CASSPSGTGGPDTQYF
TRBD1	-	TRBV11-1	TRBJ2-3	TGTGCCAGCAGCTTAGCGGGGTTAGGACAGGGGGCAGATACGCAGTATTTT	CASSLAGLGQGADTQYF
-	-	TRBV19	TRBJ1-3	TGTGCCAGTAGTATGGCAGTTTCTGGAAACACCATATATTTT	CASSMAVSGNTIYF
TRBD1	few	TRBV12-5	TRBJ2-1	TGTGCTAGTGTTCCGGGACAGACCTACAATGAGCAGTTCTTC	CASVPGQTYNEQFF
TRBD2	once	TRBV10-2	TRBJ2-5	TGCGCCAGCAGTGAGTCAGGGACTAGCGGAAAAGAGACCCAGTACTTC	CASSESGTSGKETQYF
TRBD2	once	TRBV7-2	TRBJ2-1	TGTGCCAGCAGCCCCCCGGGGAGGGAACTACACAATGAGCAGTTCTTC	CASSPPGRELHNEQFF
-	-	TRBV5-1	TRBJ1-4	TGCGCCAGCAGGCCGGAAGTTACAACTAATGAAAAACTGTTTTTT	CASRPEVTTNEKLFF
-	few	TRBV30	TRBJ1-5	TGTGCCTGGGAGGCGGGGGGAGATCAGCCCCAGCATTTT	CAWEAGGDQPQHF
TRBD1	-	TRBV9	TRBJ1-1	TGTGCCAGCAGCGCCGGACAGGGGGCTATCGCTGAAGCTTTCTTT	CASSAGQGAIAEAFF
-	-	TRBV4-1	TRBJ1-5	TGCGCCAGCAGCCAAGTGGGCTCCCGAAATCAGCCCCAGCATTTT	CASSQVGSRNQPQHF
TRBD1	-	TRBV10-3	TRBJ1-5	TGTGCCAGCTCGGGACAGGGGAAGGGAAAGGATCAGCCCCAGCATTTT	CASSGQGKGKDQPQHF
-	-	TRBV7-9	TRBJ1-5	TGTGCCAGCAGCTTGGGCATGGGTAGACCTCGGCCCCAGCATTTT	CASSLGMGRPRPQHF
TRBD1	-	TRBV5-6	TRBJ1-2	TGTGCCAGCAGCTTGGGGACAGGGAACTATGGCTACACCTTC	CASSLGTGNYGYTF
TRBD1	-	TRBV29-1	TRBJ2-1	TGCAGCGTTGAAGCACCTGACAGGGGCTCCTACAATGAGCAGTTCTTC	CSVEAPDRGSYNEQFF
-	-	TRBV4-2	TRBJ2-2	TGTGCCAGCAGCCAAGAAGGGGAGACCGGGGAGCTGTTTTTT	CASSQEGETGELFF
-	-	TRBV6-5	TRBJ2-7	TGTGCCAGCAGTTTTGGAAGGGCCAGTAGTCCCTACGAGCAGTACTTC	CASSFGRASSPYEQYF
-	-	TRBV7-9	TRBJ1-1	TGTGCCAGCAGCCTGGGTTTCCGGGCTGAAGCTTTCTTT	CASSLGFRAEAFF
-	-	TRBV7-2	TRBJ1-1	TGTGCCAGCAGCCCCCGGAGAGGGGGTACTGAAGCTTTCTTT	CASSPRRGGTEAFF
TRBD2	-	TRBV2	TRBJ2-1	TGTGCCAGCAGTGACCTTGCGGGAGAGTACAATGAGCAGTTCTTC	CASSDLAGEYNEQFF
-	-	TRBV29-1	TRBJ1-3	TGCAGCGTTGACACTCCGGCAGACACCATATATTTT	CSVDTPADTIYF
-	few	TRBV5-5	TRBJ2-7	TGTGCCAGCAGCCGAGGGACATTTTCCTACGAGCAGTACTTC	CASSRGTFSYEQYF
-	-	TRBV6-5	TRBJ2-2	TGTGCCAGCAGTTACTCGAGGTACCGGAACACCGGGGAGCTGTTTTTT	CASSYSRYRNTGELFF
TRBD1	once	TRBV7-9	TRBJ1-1	TGTGCCAGCAGCCGAGGACAGGAGGGGACTGAAGCTTTCTTT	CASSRGQEGTEAFF
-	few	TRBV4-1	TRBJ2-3	TGCGCCAGCAGCCAAGATGGAGGGTCGTCCCACACAGATACGCAGTATTTT	CASSQDGGSSHTDTQYF
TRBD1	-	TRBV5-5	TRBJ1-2	TGTGCCAGCAGCTTGGTGGCAGGGGGTGACTATGGCTACACCTTC	CASSLVAGGDYGYTF
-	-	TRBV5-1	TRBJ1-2	TGCGCCAGCAGTCAGGGGACGACATATGGCTACACCTTC	CASSQGTTYGYTF